This TCR beta chain was observed in a study of blood T cell repertoires in COVID-19. This clone was counted once. Participants were aged about 18 to 95 years, lived in some 23 US areas, and enrolled virtually. Unmatched junction bases numbered 1, after V lost 5 bases and J lost 2 bases. CDR1 MNHEY and CDR2 SMNVEV come from the germline V gene (reference sequence). There are 13 residues in the CDR3. Profiling relied on immunoSEQ multiplex PCR, and the TCRdb table lists in-frame clones only, not all of them. The table includes 150,000 to 200,000 clones, 82% detected once. Sequencing was done on a sample of PBMCs or T cells enriched from blood (not recorded which). The chain recombines TRBV27 with TRBJ2-7; TRBD1 matches 9 bases. This TCR was recovered from a woman aged 60-70 years with acute COVID-19. CDR3 protein: CASSGTGTYEQYV. Written as DNA, the CDR3 is TGTGCCAGCAGTGGGACAGGGACCTACGAGCAGTACGTC.